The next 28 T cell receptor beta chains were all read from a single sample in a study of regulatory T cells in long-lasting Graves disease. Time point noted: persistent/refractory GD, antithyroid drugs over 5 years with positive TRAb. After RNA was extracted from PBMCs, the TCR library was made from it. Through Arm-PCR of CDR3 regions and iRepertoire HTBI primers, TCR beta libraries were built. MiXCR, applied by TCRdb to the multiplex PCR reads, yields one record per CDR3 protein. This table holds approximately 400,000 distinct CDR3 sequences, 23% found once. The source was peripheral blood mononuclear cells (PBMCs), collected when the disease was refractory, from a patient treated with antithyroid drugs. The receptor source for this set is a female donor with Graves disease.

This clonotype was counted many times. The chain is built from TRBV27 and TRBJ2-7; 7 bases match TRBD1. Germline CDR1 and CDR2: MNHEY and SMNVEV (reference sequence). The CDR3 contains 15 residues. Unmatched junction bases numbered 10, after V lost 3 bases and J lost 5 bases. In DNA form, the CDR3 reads TGTGCCAGCAGTTTCAATACAGGGGTTATCGACGAGCAGTACTTC. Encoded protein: CASSFNTGVIDEQYF.

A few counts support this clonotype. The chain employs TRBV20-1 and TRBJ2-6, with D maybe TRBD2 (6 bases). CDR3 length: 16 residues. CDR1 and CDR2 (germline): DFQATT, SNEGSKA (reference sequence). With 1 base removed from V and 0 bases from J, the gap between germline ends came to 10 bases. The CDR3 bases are TGCAGTGCTAGAGTAGCGGCACCCTCTGGGGCCAACGTCCTGACTTTC. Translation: CSARVAAPSGANVLTF.

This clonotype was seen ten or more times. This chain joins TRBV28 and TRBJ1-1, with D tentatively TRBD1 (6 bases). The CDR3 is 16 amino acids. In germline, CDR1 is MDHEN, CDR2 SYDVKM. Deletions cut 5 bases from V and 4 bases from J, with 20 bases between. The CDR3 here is CASSPPGGGGITEAFF. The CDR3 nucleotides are TGTGCCAGCAGTCCCCCAGGTGGGGGCGGGATCACTGAAGCTTTCTTT.

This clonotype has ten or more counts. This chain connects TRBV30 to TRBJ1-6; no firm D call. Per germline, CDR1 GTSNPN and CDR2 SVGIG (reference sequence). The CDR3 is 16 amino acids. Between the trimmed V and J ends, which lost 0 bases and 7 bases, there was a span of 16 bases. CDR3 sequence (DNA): TGTGCCTGGAGTGTACGTGACACCGCGAGAAATTCACCCCTCCACTTT. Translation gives CAWSVRDTARNSPLHF.

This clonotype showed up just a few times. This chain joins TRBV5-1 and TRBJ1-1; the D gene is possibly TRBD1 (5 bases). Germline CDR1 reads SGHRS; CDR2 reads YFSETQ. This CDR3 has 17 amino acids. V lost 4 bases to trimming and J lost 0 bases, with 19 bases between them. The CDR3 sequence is CASSPQERQYMNTEAFF. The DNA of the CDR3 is TGCGCCAGCAGCCCACAGGAGCGTCAGTATATGAACACTGAAGCTTTCTTT.

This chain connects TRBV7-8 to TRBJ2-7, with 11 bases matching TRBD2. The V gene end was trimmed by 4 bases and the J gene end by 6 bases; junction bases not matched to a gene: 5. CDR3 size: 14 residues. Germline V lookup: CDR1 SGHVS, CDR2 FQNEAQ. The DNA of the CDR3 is TGTGCCAGCAGCTCAACTAGCGGGAGCCGCGAGCAGTACTTC. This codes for CASSSTSGSREQYF.

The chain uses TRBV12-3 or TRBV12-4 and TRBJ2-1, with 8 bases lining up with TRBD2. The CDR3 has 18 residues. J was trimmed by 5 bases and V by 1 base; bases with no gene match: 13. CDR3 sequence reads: CASSLVRLRAGGDNEQFF. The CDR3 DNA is TGTGCCAGCAGTTTAGTCAGATTACGGGCGGGAGGAGACAATGAGCAGTTCTTC.

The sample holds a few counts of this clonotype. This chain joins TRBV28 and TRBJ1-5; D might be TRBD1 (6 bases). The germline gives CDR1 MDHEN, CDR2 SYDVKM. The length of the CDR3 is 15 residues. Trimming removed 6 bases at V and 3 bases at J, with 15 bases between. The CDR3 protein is CASRSLGGPNQPQHF. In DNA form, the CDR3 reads TGTGCCAGCAGATCCCTGGGGGGCCCCAATCAGCCCCAGCATTTT.

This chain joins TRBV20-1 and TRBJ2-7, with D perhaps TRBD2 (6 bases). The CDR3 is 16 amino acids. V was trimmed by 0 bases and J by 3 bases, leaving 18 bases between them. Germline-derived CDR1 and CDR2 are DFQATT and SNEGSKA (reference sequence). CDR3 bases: TGCAGTGCTAGAGATCAGGATTGGCTAGCGAGCTACGAGCAGTACTTC. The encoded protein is CSARDQDWLASYEQYF.

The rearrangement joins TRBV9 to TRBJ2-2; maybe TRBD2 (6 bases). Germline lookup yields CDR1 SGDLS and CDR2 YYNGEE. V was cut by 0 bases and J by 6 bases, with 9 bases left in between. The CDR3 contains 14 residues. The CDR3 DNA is TGTGCCAGCAGCGTAGCAACGGGGGCCGGGGAGCTGTTTTTT. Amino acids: CASSVATGAGELFF.

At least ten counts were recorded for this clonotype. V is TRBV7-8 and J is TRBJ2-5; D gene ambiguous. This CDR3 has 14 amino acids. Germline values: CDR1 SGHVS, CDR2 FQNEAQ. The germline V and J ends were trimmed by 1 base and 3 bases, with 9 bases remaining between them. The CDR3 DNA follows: TGTGCCAGCAGCTTAGTGTCAGAAGAAGAGACCCAGTACTTC. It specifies CASSLVSEEETQYF.

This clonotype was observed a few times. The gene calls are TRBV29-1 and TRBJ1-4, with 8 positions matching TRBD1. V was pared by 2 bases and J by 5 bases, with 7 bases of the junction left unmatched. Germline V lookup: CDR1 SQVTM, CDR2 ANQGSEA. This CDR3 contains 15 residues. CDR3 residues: CSVETPGQANEKLFF. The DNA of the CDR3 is TGCAGCGTTGAAACCCCGGGACAGGCCAATGAAAAACTGTTTTTT.

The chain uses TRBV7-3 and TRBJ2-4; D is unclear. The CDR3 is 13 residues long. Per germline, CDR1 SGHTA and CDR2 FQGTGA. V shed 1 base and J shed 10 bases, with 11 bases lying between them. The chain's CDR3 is CASSLKGHGIQYF. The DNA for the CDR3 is TGTGCCAGCAGCTTAAAAGGCCATGGGATTCAGTACTTC.

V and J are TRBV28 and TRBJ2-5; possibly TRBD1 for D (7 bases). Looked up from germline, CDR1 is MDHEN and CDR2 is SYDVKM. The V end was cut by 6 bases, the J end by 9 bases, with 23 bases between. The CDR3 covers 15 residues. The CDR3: CASSYYRDSRGAQYF. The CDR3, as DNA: TGTGCCAGCAGCTACTATCGGGACAGCAGGGGGGCCCAGTACTTC.

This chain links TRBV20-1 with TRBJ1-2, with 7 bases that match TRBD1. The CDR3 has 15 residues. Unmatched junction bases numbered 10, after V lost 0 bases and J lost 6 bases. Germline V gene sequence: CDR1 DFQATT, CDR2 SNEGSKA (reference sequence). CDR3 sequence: CSARDPQGQRDGYTF. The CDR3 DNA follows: TGCAGTGCTAGAGATCCCCAGGGACAGAGAGATGGCTACACCTTC.

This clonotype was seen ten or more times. This CDR3 reads CASSHIHEQYF. The DNA for the CDR3 is TGTGCCAGCAGCCATATCCACGAGCAGTACTTC. This sequence joins TRBV11-2 and TRBJ2-7; D remains ambiguous. The V gene's germline CDR1 is SGHAT and CDR2 FQNNGV. The ends were cut back, 5 bases at V and 5 bases at J, with 7 bases in the middle. The CDR3 is made up of 11 amino acids.

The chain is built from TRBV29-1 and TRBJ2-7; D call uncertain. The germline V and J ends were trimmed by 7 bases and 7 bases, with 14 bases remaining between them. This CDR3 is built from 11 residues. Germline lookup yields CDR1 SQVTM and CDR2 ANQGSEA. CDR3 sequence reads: CSGVDGLEQYF. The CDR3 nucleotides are TGCAGCGGAGTCGACGGTTTAGAGCAGTACTTC.

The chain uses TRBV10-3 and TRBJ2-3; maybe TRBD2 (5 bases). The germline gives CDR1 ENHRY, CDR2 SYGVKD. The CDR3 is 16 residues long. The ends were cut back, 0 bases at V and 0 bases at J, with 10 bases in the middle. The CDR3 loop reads CAISESSGTSTDTQYF. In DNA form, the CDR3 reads TGTGCCATCAGTGAGTCAAGCGGCACCAGCACAGATACGCAGTATTTT.

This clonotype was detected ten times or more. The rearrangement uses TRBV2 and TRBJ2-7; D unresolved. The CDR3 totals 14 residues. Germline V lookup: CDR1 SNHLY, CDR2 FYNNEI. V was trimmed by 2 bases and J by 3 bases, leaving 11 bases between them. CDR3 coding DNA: TGTGCCAGCAGTGAATTTCGGGCCAACTACGAGCAGTACTTC. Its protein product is CASSEFRANYEQYF.

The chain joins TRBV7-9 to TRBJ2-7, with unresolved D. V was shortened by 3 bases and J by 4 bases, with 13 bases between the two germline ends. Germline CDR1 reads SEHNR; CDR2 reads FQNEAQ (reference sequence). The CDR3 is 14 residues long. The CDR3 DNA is TGTGCCAGCAGCTTCTCGGTCAGTTTGTACGAGCAGTACTTC. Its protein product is CASSFSVSLYEQYF.

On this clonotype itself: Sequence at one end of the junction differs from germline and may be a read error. As DNA, the CDR3 is TGCGCCAGCAGCTCAGGGCTAGCGGGAGGGCCGTCCGAGCTGTACTTC. Amino acids: CASSSGLAGGPSELYF. This chain links TRBV5-1 with TRBJ2-7, with 12 bases fitting TRBD2. The CDR3 sequence is 16 residues long. Looked up from germline, CDR1 is SGHRS and CDR2 is YFSETQ. The whole variable domain, remainder taken from reference TRBV5-1 and TRBJ2-7, is KAGVTQTPRYLIKTRGQQVTLSCSPISGHRSVSWYQQTPGQGLQFLFEYFSETQRNKGNFPGRFSGRQFSNSRSEMNVSTLELGDSALYLCASSSGLAGGPSELYFGPGTRLTVT.

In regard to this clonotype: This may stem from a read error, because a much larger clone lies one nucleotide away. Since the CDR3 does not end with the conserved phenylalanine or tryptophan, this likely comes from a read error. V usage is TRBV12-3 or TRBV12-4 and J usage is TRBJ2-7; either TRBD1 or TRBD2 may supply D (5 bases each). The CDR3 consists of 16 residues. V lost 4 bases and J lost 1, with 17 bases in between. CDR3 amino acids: CASSSTHRDRSYEQYL. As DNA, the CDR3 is TGTGCCAGCAGTTCGACCCACCGGGACCGGTCCTACGAGCAGTACCTC.

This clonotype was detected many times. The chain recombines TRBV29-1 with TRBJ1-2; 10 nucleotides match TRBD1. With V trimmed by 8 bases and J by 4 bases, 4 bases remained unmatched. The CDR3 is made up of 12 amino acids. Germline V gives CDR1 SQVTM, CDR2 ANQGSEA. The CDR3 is CSLWTGGYGYTF. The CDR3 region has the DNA TGCAGCTTATGGACAGGGGGCTATGGCTACACCTTC. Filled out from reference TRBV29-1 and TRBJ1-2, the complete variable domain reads SAVISQKPSRDICQRGTSLTIQCQVDSQVTMMFWYRQQPGQSLTLIATANQGSEATYESGFVIDKFPISRPNLTFSTLTVSNMSPEDSSIYLCSLWTGGYGYTFGSGTRLTVV.

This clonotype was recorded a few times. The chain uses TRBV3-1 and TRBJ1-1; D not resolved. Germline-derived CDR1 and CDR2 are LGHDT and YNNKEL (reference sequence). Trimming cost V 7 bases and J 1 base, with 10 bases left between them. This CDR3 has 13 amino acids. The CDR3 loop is CASTRKGNTEAFF. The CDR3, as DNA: TGTGCCAGCACCAGGAAGGGGAACACTGAAGCTTTCTTT.

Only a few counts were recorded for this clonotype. The CDR3, as DNA: TGTGCCAGCAGTTACTCGACAACAGGGGGGGTCGATGAAGCTTTCTTT. Amino acid sequence: CASSYSTTGGVDEAFF. This chain joins TRBV6-2 or TRBV6-3 and TRBJ1-1, with TRBD1 identical over 8 bases. With V trimmed by 0 bases and J by 7 bases, 10 bases remained unmatched. CDR3 length equals 16 residues. Per the germline V gene, CDR1 is MNHEY and CDR2 is SVGEGT.

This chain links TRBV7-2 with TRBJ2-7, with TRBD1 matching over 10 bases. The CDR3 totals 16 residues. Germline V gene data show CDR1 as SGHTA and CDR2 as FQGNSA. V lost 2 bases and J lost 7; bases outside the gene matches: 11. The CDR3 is CASSLNGQGVLWEQYF. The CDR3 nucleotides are TGTGCCAGCAGCTTAAACGGACAGGGGGTACTTTGGGAGCAGTACTTC.

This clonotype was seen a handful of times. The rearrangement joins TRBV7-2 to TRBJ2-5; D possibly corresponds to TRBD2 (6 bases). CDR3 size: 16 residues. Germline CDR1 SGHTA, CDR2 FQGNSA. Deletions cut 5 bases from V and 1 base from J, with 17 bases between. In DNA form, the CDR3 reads TGTGCCAGCAGCCCCGGGGGAGCGCAGTTCCAAGAGACCCAGTACTTC. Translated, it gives CASSPGGAQFQETQYF.

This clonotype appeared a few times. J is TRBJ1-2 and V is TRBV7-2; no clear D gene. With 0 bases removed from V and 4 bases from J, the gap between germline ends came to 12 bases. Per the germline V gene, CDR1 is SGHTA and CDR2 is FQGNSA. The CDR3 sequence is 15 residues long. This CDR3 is CASSLAAEAPYGYTF. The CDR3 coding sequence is TGTGCCAGCAGCTTAGCCGCGGAAGCCCCCTATGGCTACACCTTC.